This T cell receptor (beta chain) was sequenced in a study of T cells in Graves' hyperthyroidism and ophthalmopathy. Any patient presenting with uncontrolled infection, other autoimmune disease, pregnancy or lactation was left out. Germline CDR1 reads DFQATT; CDR2 reads SNEGSKA (reference sequence). Trimming cost V 0 bases and J 3 bases, with 14 bases left between them. The CDR3 length is 15 residues. There were TCR beta CDR3 regions amplified from RNA transcripts. The HTBI primer set served for first-round RT-PCR of the TCR CDR3. One entry per CDR3 protein, called by TCRdb with MiXCR from the multiplex PCR reads. The table shows more than 300,000 distinct CDR3 sequences, with 17% occurring only once.

The J gene is TRBJ1-1, the V gene TRBV20-1; possibly TRBD1 for D (5 bases). The sequencing input was blood. This TCR was recovered from a woman in her thirties with Graves' hyperthyroidism that later progressed to Graves' ophthalmopathy. CDR3 in DNA: TGCAGTGCTAGAGACGGGCGGGGCAGCCACACTGAAGCTTTCTTT. Amino acid sequence: CSARDGRGSHTEAFF.